Shown below are 29 T cell receptor beta chains from a single sample sequenced in a study of blood T cell repertoires in COVID-19. Libraries were prepared by immunoSEQ multiplex PCR; TCRdb keeps only in-frame clonotypes and omits some of them. The table has 240,000 or so clones, 81% seen once. Material: peripheral blood. The origin of the receptors is a woman of 80 years or more with COVID-19, enrolled during active disease.

This clone appeared once. The chain employs TRBV12-3 or TRBV12-4 and TRBJ2-7, with TRBD1 matching 8 bases. J lost 6 bases, V lost 6 bases, and 7 bases had no gene match. This CDR3 comprises 13 residues. CDR3 sequence (DNA): TGTGCCAGCAGCTCCGGGACAGGCGTCGAGCAGTACTTC. This codes for CASSSGTGVEQYF.

The chain's CDR3 is CASSQGIVRDYGYTF. CDR3 DNA: TGTGCCAGCAGCCAAGGTATAGTCAGGGATTATGGCTACACCTTC. This rearrangement joins TRBV14 to TRBJ1-2, with a tentative D call TRBD1 (5 bases). V lost 1 base, J lost 5 bases, and 14 bases lay in between. CDR1 SGHDN and CDR2 FVKESK come from the germline V gene. This CDR3 has 15 residues.

This clone showed up just once. V is TRBV7-3 and J is TRBJ1-1; D not certain. This CDR3 comprises 13 residues. Trimming pared 5 bases from V and 0 bases from J, leaving 7 bases between. Germline V gives CDR1 SGHTA, CDR2 FQGTGA. CDR3 in amino acids: CASSAYVNTEAFF. The CDR3 DNA is TGTGCCAGCAGCGCCTACGTGAACACTGAAGCTTTCTTT.

The chain links TRBV7-9 to TRBJ2-6; the D gene is possibly TRBD2 (6 bases). V shed 1 base and J shed 5 bases, with 9 bases lying between them. Germline lookup yields CDR1 SEHNR and CDR2 FQNEAQ (reference sequence). The CDR3 contains 15 residues. This CDR3 reads CASSLVAGRANVLTF. For the CDR3, the DNA is TGTGCCAGCAGCTTAGTCGCGGGAAGGGCCAACGTCCTGACTTTC.

The chain recombines TRBV9 with TRBJ2-7; 8 positions agree with TRBD1. V lost 4 bases to trimming and J lost 6 bases; unmatched junction nucleotides: 12. CDR1 is SGDLS, CDR2 YYNGEE, per germline. The CDR3 spans 15 residues. The CDR3 DNA follows: TGTGCCAGCAGCCTGAGAGGACAGGGAGTTACCGAGCAGTACTTC. This sequence encodes CASSLRGQGVTEQYF.

This rearrangement joins TRBV18 to TRBJ2-2; tentatively, D is TRBD2 (6 bases). Trimming left V 4 bases short and J 2 bases short, with 11 bases between. The CDR3 is 15 residues long. Germline CDR1 reads KGHSH; CDR2 reads LQKENI. The CDR3: CASSLLADNTGELFF. The CDR3 DNA reads as TGTGCCAGCTCACTATTAGCGGATAACACCGGGGAGCTGTTTTTT.

Concerning this clone itself: This sample also contains other DNA sequences that code for the same CDR3. The chain combines TRBV7-9 with TRBJ1-2, with D possibly being TRBD1 (5 bases). The germline V gene has CDR1 SEHNR and CDR2 FQNEAQ (reference sequence). The V gene lost 1 base and the J gene lost 4 bases, with 7 bases spanning the gap. This CDR3 has 13 residues. The CDR3 DNA reads as TGTGCCAGCAGCTTAGGGCAGGGCTATGGCTACACCTTC. It is translated as CASSLGQGYGYTF.

In this sample, this clone turned up once. The V gene is TRBV19, the J gene TRBJ1-2, with a possible D match to TRBD1 (5 bases). This CDR3 spans 15 amino acids. Germline CDR1 LNHDA, CDR2 SQIVND (reference sequence). V dropped 3 bases and J dropped 4 bases, with 15 bases sitting between them. This chain's CDR3 is CASSIIPGISYGYTF. CDR3 nucleotide sequence: TGTGCCAGTAGTATCATTCCAGGGATCTCCTATGGCTACACCTTC.

The rearrangement uses TRBV27 and TRBJ1-1; 7 nucleotides agree with TRBD1. Trimming cost V 1 base and J 2 bases; bases outside gene matches: 4. The CDR3 is made up of 15 amino acids. Germline V gene lookup returns CDR1 MNHEY and CDR2 SMNVEV (reference sequence). This CDR3 reads CASSLFGTANTEAFF. CDR3 sequence (DNA): TGTGCCAGCAGTTTATTCGGGACAGCCAACACTGAAGCTTTCTTT.

The V gene is TRBV7-2, the J gene TRBJ2-5; TRBD1 aligns across 7 bases. Germline V lookup: CDR1 SGHTA, CDR2 FQGNSA. The CDR3 contains 16 residues. V shed 0 bases and J 2 bases; nucleotides not matched to a gene: 6. CDR3 sequence: CASSLAGTALQETQYF. The CDR3 region has the DNA TGTGCCAGCAGCTTAGCCGGGACAGCTCTTCAAGAGACCCAGTACTTC.

This chain uses TRBV5-1 with TRBJ2-3, with TRBD2 identical over 7 bases. The germline CDR1 and CDR2 sequences are SGHRS and YFSETQ. J lost 5 bases, V lost 3 bases, and 6 bases had no gene match. This CDR3 comprises 14 residues. CDR3 sequence (DNA): TGCGCCAGCAGCTCGCGTACTAGCGAAGATACGCAGTATTTT. It specifies CASSSRTSEDTQYF. Full variable domain (rest looked up from reference TRBV5-1 and TRBJ2-3): KAGVTQTPRYLIKTRGQQVTLSCSPISGHRSVSWYQQTPGQGLQFLFEYFSETQRNKGNFPGRFSGRQFSNSRSEMNVSTLELGDSALYLCASSSRTSEDTQYFGPGTRLTVL.

The chain employs TRBV7-8 and TRBJ2-3, with D maybe TRBD1 (6 bases). The length of the CDR3 is 15 residues. The V gene lost 3 bases and the J gene lost 0 bases, with 10 bases spanning the gap. CDR1 is SGHVS, CDR2 FQNEAQ, per germline. The DNA of the CDR3 is TGTGCCAGCAGCTTCGGACAGTTAAGCACAGATACGCAGTATTTT. Its protein is CASSFGQLSTDTQYF. The variable domain in full, with the rest retrieved from reference TRBV7-8 and TRBJ2-3, is GAGVSQSPRYKVAKRGQDVALRCDPISGHVSLFWYQQALGQGPEFLTYFQNEAQLDKSGLPSDRFFAERPEGSVSTLKIQRTQQEDSAVYLCASSFGQLSTDTQYFGPGTRLTVL.

The gene calls are TRBV9 and TRBJ1-3, with a tentative D call TRBD1 (5 bases). Germline CDR1 is SGDLS and CDR2 is YYNGEE. Between the trimmed V and J ends, which lost 4 bases and 0 bases, there was a span of 8 bases. This CDR3 has 14 amino acids. CDR3 sequence (DNA): TGTGCCAGCAGCTTGACAGTCTCTGGAAACACCATATATTTT. Translated: CASSLTVSGNTIYF.

The V and J genes are TRBV19 and TRBJ1-1; 9 bases are shared with TRBD1. The V segment lost 5 bases and the J segment 4 bases; nucleotides outside the gene matches: 8. Germline CDR1 is LNHDA and CDR2 is SQIVND (reference sequence). The CDR3 has 15 amino acids. In DNA form, the CDR3 reads TGTGCCAGTAGTGGGCTAGGACAGGGGCGCACTGAAGCTTTCTTT. Its translation is CASSGLGQGRTEAFF.

The chain combines TRBV5-1 with TRBJ1-1, with 7 bases that match TRBD1. The V gene's germline CDR1 is SGHRS and CDR2 YFSETQ. CDR3 length equals 14 residues. V dropped 4 bases and J dropped 8; count of bases not matched to a gene: 11. Here the CDR3 reads CASSAYRDREEAFF. Written as DNA, the CDR3 is TGCGCCAGCAGCGCTTACCGAGACAGGGAGGAAGCTTTCTTT.

V is TRBV19 and J is TRBJ1-1; D not resolved. The V gene's germline CDR1 is LNHDA and CDR2 SQIVND (reference sequence). Between the trimmed V and J ends, which lost 0 bases and 7 bases, there was a span of 15 bases. The CDR3 sequence is 15 residues long. DNA for the CDR3: TGTGCCAGTAGTATAGATCCGGGGATCAGGAGTGAAGCTTTCTTT. It codes for CASSIDPGIRSEAFF. The entire variable domain, with the rest obtained from reference TRBV19 and TRBJ1-1, is as follows: DGGITQSPKYLFRKEGQNVTLSCEQNLNHDAMYWYRQDPGQGLRLIYYSQIVNDFQKGDIAEGYSVSREKKESFPLTVTSAQKNPTAFYLCASSIDPGIRSEAFFGQGTRLTVV.

This sequence joins TRBV4-2 and TRBJ1-2; D ambiguous. V was shortened by 0 bases and J by 0 bases, with 8 bases between the two germline ends. Germline CDR1 is LGHNA and CDR2 is YNFKEQ. The CDR3 has 15 residues. The chain's CDR3 is CASSQDRRTNYGYTF. The CDR3 DNA sequence: TGTGCCAGCAGCCAAGACCGGAGAACTAACTATGGCTACACCTTC.

The table lists this clone with a count of one. This rearrangement joins TRBV5-1 to TRBJ2-2, with 8 bases lining up with TRBD2. J was trimmed by 4 bases and V by 4 bases; bases with no gene match: 9. Germline V CDR1 and CDR2: SGHRS, YFSETQ. The CDR3 has 16 amino acids. The CDR3 DNA reads as TGCGCCAGCAGCACGGGTCTGGCGGGGGGCACCGGGGAGCTGTTTTTT. Translation gives CASSTGLAGGTGELFF.

The chain employs TRBV6-5 and TRBJ2-1; 8 bases are a match to TRBD2. This CDR3 contains 13 residues. Germline V gene lookup returns CDR1 MNHEY and CDR2 SVGAGI. The CDR3 DNA is TGTGCTACCCGACTAGCGCGCAACAATGAGCAGTTCTTC. Translating it yields CATRLARNNEQFF.

In regard to this clone: Other nucleotide sequences in the sample specify the same CDR3. V and J are TRBV18 and TRBJ1-1; D possibly corresponds to TRBD1 (5 bases). The CDR3 is made up of 13 amino acids. Germline V lookup: CDR1 KGHSH, CDR2 LQKENI. The V end lost 2 bases, the J end lost 1 base, and 5 bases lay between the germline ends. This chain's CDR3 is CASSPGQNTEAFF. In nucleotides, the CDR3 is TGTGCCAGCTCACCAGGACAGAACACTGAAGCTTTCTTT.

The chain employs TRBV6-2 or TRBV6-3 and TRBJ1-4; 9 nucleotides match TRBD1. V shed 5 bases, J shed 8 bases, and the junction held 3 bases outside the gene matches. Germline loops: CDR1 MNHEY, CDR2 SVGEGT. This CDR3 has 13 amino acids. This CDR3 reads CASSGTGTEKLFF. CDR3 DNA: TGTGCCAGCAGTGGGACAGGGACCGAAAAACTGTTTTTT.

This rearrangement joins TRBV10-3 to TRBJ1-1, with a possible D match to TRBD1 (6 bases). Per germline, CDR1 ENHRY and CDR2 SYGVKD. The CDR3 runs to 14 residues. V lost 3 bases, J lost 1 base, and 9 bases lay in between. This CDR3 is CAISDIQGNTEAFF. Here the CDR3 DNA reads TGTGCCATCAGTGATATACAGGGGAACACTGAAGCTTTCTTT.

V usage is TRBV5-4 and J usage is TRBJ2-3; D ambiguous. The V end was cut by 1 base, the J end by 3 bases, with 9 bases between. Per germline, CDR1 SGHNT and CDR2 YYREEE (reference sequence). The CDR3 totals 14 residues. CDR3 residues: CASSLSLETDTQYF. The CDR3 nucleotides read TGTGCCAGCAGCTTGTCGCTTGAGACAGATACGCAGTATTTT.

The rearrangement uses TRBV19 and TRBJ2-1; 7 bases are a match to TRBD2. CDR1 is LNHDA, CDR2 SQIVND, per germline (reference sequence). The length of the CDR3 is 16 residues. Losses at the gene ends were 5 bases for V and 2 bases for J; bases not matched to a gene: 9. CDR3 sequence: CASSPPSGKPYNEQFF. The CDR3 nucleotides read TGTGCCAGTAGTCCCCCTAGCGGCAAGCCCTACAATGAGCAGTTCTTC.

The CDR3 nucleotides read TGTGCCAGCAGCGTAGGTGCAGGCCCTAACACTGAAGCTTTCTTT. Protein sequence: CASSVGAGPNTEAFF. V gene TRBV9 combines with J gene TRBJ1-1; D is unresolved. V was trimmed by 0 bases and J by 2 bases, leaving 11 bases between them. The CDR3 spans 15 residues. Germline CDR1 SGDLS, CDR2 YYNGEE. Full variable domain (outside the CDR3, taken from reference TRBV9 and TRBJ1-1): DSGVTQTPKHLITATGQRVTLRCSPRSGDLSVYWYQQSLDQGLQFLIQYYNGEERAKGNILERFSAQQFPDLHSELNLSSLELGDSALYFCASSVGAGPNTEAFFGQGTRLTVV.

The chain has TRBV6-5 and TRBJ1-6; 7 bases are a match to TRBD1. V lost 6 bases and J lost 8; bases outside the gene matches: 7. The V gene's germline CDR1 is MNHEY and CDR2 SVGAGI. This CDR3 spans 14 amino acids. CDR3 amino acids: CASSYTGADSPLHF. In DNA form, the CDR3 reads TGTGCCAGCAGCTACACAGGGGCGGATTCACCCCTCCACTTT.

The V and J genes are TRBV6-5 and TRBJ2-5; D not resolved. This CDR3 spans 14 amino acids. From germline, CDR1 is MNHEY and CDR2 SVGAGI. V lost 4 bases and J 5 bases, leaving 14 bases between the germline ends. The CDR3 loop is CASSSRSDGETQYF. Written as DNA, the CDR3 is TGTGCCAGCAGTTCTAGGAGTGACGGGGAGACCCAGTACTTC.

The chain employs TRBV19 and TRBJ2-5, with D maybe TRBD2 (5 bases). Trimming shortened V by 5 bases and J by 5 bases, and 12 bases separated the two germline ends. Germline-derived CDR1 and CDR2 are LNHDA and SQIVND (reference sequence). The CDR3 contains 13 residues. CDR3 region: CASSATSGETQYF. In DNA form, the CDR3 reads TGTGCCAGTAGTGCCACTAGTGGGGAGACCCAGTACTTC.

The chain is built from TRBV5-1 and TRBJ1-4; no clear D. The germline V gene encodes CDR1 SGHRS and CDR2 YFSETQ. CDR3 length: 15 residues. The ends were cut back, 2 bases at V and 2 bases at J, with 10 bases in the middle. CDR3 residues: CASSFLGGTNEKLFF. Here the CDR3 DNA reads TGCGCCAGCAGCTTTCTGGGAGGTACTAATGAAAAACTGTTTTTT.